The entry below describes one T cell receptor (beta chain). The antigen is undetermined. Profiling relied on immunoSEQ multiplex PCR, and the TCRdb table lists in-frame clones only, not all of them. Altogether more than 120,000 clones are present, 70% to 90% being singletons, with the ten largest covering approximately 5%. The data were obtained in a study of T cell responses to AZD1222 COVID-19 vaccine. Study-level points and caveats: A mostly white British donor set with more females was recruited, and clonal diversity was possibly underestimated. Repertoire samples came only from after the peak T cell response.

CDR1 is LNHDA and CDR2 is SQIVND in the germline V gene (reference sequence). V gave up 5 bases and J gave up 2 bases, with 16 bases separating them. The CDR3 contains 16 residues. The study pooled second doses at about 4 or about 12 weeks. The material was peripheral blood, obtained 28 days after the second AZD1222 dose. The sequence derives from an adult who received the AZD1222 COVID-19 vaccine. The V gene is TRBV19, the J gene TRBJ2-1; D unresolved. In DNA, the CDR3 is TGTGCCAGTAGTCCCAGCGTATCCCAGCCCTACAATGAGCAGTTCTTC. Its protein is CASSPSVSQPYNEQFF.